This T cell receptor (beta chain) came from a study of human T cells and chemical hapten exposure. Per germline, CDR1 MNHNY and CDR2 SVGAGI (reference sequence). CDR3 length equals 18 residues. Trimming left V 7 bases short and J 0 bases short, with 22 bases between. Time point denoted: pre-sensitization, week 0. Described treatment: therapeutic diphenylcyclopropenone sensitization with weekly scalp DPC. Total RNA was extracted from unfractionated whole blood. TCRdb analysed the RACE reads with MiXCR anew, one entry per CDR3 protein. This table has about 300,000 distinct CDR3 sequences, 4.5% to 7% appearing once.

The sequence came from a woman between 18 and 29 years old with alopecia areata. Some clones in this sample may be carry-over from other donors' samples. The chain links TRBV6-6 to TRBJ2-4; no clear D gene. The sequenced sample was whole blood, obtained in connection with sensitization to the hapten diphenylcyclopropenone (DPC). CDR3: CASTSVGPIRSAKNIQYF. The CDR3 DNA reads TGTGCCAGCACCTCCGTAGGACCCATCCGTTCAGCCAAAAACATTCAGTACTTC.